This T cell receptor beta chain comes out of a study (TCRdb year 2016). This clonotype came up many times. It lacks a known antigen. One base away there is no much larger clone; base qualities are not given. The library came from RT-PCR. The instrument was an Illumina MiSeq. TCRdb reprocessed the public reads (quality trimming at Q25 with fastp, clone calling with MiXCR) and kept in-frame beta chains. Each entry is one CDR3 protein sequence, shown with its most common DNA and genes. The table for this sample lists hundreds of thousands of distinct CDR3 sequences; about 14% of them were counted only once. In total, the top ten clones hold 3.6% of the sample. The sequenced material came from memory CD4+ T cells from blood. The TCR originated in a female donor in good health, serving as a healthy control.

CDR3 region: CASSEGTYSTDTQYF. The bases read TGTGCCAGCAGTGAAGGGACATATAGCACAGATACGCAGTATTTT. The sequence joins TRBV25-1 to TRBJ2-3, with a weak D call of TRBD1 (6 bases match). From the cysteine through the phenylalanine, the CDR3 covers 15 amino acids. Only the CDR3 portion is preserved as DNA: 45 bases, with reading frame beginning at the first base. V is clipped by 2 bases and J by 0 bases, and the sequence between their germline boundaries is 9 bases long. For CDR1 and CDR2, the germline V gene lists MGHDK and SYGVNS.